This T cell receptor beta chain emerged from a study of blood T cell repertoires in COVID-19 (dated by TCRdb to the early 2020s). General notes on the study: The collaborator samples originated in the United States, Italy and Spain and spanned the acute and convalescent phases of COVID-19. The repertoires were released in a freely available public database intended as a resource for research on the immune response to SARS-CoV-2. Where available, HLA class I and class II types were obtained from metadata supplied by the sample provider rather than from assay-based typing. Sample metadata almost always included a de-identified subject ID, COVID-19 status, age in years and sex. Subjects who had been exposed to COVID-19, were actively infected with it, or had recovered from it provided the deeply sampled blood TCRbeta repertoires that made up the dataset. The samples were drawn from the first 160 participants of the ongoing ImmuneRACE study and from about 1,200 subjects provided by 6 global collaborators. The material from the prospective study consisted of cDNA or gDNA derived from T cells, B-cell-depleted T cells, or PBMCs. Results the study describes overall, beyond this receptor: How much clinical and demographic metadata was included differed by source and by participant, and the metadata was provided uncurated.

Measured from the cysteine to the phenylalanine, the CDR3 is 16 residues long. Just the 48-base CDR3 DNA is kept, in frame starting at base 1. In the germline V gene, CDR1 corresponds to SQVTM and CDR2 to ANQGSEA. The junction shows trimming of 1 base on V and 0 bases on J, plus 14 bases between the germline ends. Comments on this clone: What this receptor recognizes is not known. The record has no base qualities; no much larger clone is one base away.

TCRbeta CDR3 regions were amplified from genomic DNA using the immunoSEQ Assay, a bias-controlled multiplex PCR. In the original analysis: The number of nucleated cells in each sample was estimated from the amplification of reference gene primers within the assay. To quantify the absolute abundance of each unique TCRbeta CDR3 rearrangement, sequence reads were collapsed and filtered. For each sample, productive Simpson clonality was calculated as the square root of Simpson's diversity index across productive rearrangements. TCRdb mirrors the immuneACCESS table, restricted to in-frame sequences. Some clones are absent from its copies; in checked studies, under half trace to an unresolved V gene, and the reason for the others is unknown. That table furnishes V, J and clone size, whereas the DNA furnished D and trimming. The sample table contains approximately 72,000 clones; only one count was recorded for 83% of them. Clones ranked in the top ten supply about 20% of the sample.

Whole blood was collected in K2EDTA tubes by collaborating institutions according to the institutions' own protocols. For TCRbeta analysis, collaborators shipped samples in one of three forms: frozen whole blood, isolated PBMCs, or DNA extracted from either of those sample types. Sequencing was performed on peripheral blood. The V and J genes are TRBV29-1 and TRBJ2-3, with TRBD1 as a weak D call on 6 bases. The origin of this receptor is an elderly woman with acute or convalescent COVID-19. The bases read TGCAGCGTTGAAGCTCGTACAGGGATTAGCACAGATACGCAGTATTTT. Translation gives CSVEARTGISTDTQYF.